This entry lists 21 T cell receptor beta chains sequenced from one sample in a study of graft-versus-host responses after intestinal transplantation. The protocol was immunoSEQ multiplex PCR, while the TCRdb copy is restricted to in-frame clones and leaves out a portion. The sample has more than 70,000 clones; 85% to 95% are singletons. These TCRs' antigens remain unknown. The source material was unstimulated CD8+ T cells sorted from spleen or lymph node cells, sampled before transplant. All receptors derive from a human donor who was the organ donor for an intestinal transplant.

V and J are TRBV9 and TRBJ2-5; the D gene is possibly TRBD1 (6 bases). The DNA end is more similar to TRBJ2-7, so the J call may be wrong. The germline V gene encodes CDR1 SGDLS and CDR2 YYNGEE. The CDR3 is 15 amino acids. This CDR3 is CASSVGGRGLDEQYF. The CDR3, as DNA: TGTGCCAGCAGCGTAGGTGGCAGGGGATTGGACGAGCAGTACTTC.

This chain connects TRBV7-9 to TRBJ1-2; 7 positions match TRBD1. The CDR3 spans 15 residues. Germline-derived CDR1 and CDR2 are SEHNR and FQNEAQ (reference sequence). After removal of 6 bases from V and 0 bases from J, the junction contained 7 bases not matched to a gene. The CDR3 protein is CASRSRTGANYGYTF. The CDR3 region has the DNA TGTGCCAGCAGGTCCCGGACAGGAGCTAACTATGGCTACACCTTC.

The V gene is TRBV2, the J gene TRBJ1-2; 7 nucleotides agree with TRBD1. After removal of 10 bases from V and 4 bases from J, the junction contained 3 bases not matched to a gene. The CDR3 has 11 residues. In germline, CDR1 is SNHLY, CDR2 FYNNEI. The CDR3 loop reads CAIRTGYGYTF. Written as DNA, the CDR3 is TGTGCCATCAGGACAGGCTATGGCTACACCTTC.

The CDR3 bases are TGCAGCGGTAGACAGGGCGATGGCTACACCTTC. Translating gives CSGRQGDGYTF. The gene calls are TRBV29-1 and TRBJ1-2; 7 nucleotides align to TRBD1. CDR3 length: 11 residues. Germline CDR1 SQVTM, CDR2 ANQGSEA. Trimming removed 7 bases from V and 6 bases from J; junction bases left unmatched: 5.

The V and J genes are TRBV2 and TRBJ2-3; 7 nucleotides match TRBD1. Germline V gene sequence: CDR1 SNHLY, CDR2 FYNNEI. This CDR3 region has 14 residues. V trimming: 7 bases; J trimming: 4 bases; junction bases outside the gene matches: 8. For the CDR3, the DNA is TGTGCCAGCAAAATGGGACAGATGGCAGATACGCAGTATTTT. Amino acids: CASKMGQMADTQYF. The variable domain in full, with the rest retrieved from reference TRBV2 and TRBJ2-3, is EPEVTQTPSHQVTQMGQEVILRCVPISNHLYFYWYRQILGQKVEFLVSFYNNEISEKSEIFDDQFSVERPDGSNFTLKIRSTKLEDSAMYFCASKMGQMADTQYFGPGTRLTVL.

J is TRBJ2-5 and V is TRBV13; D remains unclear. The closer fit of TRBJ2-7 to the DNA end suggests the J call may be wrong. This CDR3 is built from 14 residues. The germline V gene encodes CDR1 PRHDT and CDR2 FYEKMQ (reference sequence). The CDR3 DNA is TGTGCCAGCAGCTTAGGTGGTGGGCTGTACGAGCAGTACTTC. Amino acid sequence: CASSLGGGLYEQYF.

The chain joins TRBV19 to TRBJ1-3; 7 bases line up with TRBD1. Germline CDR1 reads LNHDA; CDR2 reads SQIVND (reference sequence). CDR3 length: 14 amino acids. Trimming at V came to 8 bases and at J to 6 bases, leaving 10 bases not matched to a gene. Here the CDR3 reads CASQFTGAENTIYF. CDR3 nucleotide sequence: TGTGCCAGTCAATTCACAGGGGCAGAAAACACCATATATTTT. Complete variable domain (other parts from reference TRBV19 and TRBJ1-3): DGGITQSPKYLFRKEGQNVTLSCEQNLNHDAMYWYRQDPGQGLRLIYYSQIVNDFQKGDIAEGYSVSREKKESFPLTVTSAQKNPTAFYLCASQFTGAENTIYFGEGSWLTVV.

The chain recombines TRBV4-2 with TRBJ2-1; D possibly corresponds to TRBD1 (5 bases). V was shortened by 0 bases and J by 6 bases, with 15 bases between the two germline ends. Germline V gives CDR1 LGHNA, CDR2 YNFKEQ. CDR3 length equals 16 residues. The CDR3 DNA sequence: TGTGCCAGCAGCCAAGATAGGGCAGGGTCTACCAATGAGCAGTTCTTC. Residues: CASSQDRAGSTNEQFF.

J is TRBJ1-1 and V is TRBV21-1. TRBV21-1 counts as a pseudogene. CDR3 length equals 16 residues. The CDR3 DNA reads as TGTGCCAGCAGCAAACGCCAGAGGAGGGGGAACACTGAAGCTTTCTTT. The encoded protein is CASSKRQRRGNTEAFF.

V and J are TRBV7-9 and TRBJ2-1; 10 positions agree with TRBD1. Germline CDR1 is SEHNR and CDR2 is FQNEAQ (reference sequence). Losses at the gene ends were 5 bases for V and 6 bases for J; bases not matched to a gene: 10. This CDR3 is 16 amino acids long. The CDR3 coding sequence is TGTGCCAGCAGCACAACCGGGACAGGGGAGGGCAATGAGCAGTTCTTC. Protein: CASSTTGTGEGNEQFF.

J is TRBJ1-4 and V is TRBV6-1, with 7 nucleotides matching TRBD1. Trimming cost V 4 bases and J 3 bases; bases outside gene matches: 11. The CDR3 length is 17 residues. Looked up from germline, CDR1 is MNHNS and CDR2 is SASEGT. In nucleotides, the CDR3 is TGTGCCAGCAGTGGATTGTCCCCGACAGGGCCTAATGAAAAACTGTTTTTT. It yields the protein CASSGLSPTGPNEKLFF.

In DNA form, the CDR3 reads TGTGCCAGCCATCCCCGGGGATTTGGGGAGCAGTTCTTC. As protein: CASHPRGFGEQFF. The J gene is TRBJ2-1, the V gene TRBV13; D may be TRBD2 (5 bases). The germline CDR1 and CDR2 sequences are PRHDT and FYEKMQ (reference sequence). Trimming removed 8 bases at V and 10 bases at J, with 18 bases between. The CDR3 is 13 residues long.

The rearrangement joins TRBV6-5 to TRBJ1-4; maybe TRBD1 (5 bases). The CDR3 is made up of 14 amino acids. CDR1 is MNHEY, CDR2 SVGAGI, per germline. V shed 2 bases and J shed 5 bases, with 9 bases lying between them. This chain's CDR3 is CASSYGAPNEKLFF. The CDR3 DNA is TGTGCCAGCAGTTACGGGGCACCAAATGAAAAACTGTTTTTT.

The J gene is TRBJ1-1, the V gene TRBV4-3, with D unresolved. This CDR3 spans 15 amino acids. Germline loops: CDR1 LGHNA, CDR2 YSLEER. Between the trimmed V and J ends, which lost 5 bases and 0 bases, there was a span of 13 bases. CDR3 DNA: TGCGCCAGCAGCGCCACCTTGGGCGTGAACACTGAAGCTTTCTTT. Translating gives CASSATLGVNTEAFF.

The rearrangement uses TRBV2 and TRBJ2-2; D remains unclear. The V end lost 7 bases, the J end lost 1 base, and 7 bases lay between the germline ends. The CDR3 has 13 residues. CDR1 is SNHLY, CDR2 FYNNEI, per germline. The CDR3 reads CASNWRNTGELFF. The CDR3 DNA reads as TGTGCCAGCAATTGGAGGAACACCGGGGAGCTGTTTTTT.

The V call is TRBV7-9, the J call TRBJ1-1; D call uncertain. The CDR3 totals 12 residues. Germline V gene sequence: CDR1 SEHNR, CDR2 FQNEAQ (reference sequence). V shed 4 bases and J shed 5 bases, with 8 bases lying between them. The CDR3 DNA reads TGTGCCAGCAGCTCGGGATGGACTGAAGCTTTCTTT. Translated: CASSSGWTEAFF.

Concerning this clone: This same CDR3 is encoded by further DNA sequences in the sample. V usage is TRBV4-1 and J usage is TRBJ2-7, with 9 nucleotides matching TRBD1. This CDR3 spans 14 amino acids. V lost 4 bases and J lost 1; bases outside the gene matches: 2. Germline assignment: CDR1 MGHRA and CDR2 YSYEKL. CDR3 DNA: TGCGCCAGCAGCCCCGGGACAGGGTCCTACGAGCAGTACTTC. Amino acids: CASSPGTGSYEQYF.

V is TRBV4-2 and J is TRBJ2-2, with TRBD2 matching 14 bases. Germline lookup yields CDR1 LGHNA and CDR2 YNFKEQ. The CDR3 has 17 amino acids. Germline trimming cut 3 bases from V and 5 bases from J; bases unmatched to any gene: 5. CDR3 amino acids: CASSHRLAGGQTGELFF. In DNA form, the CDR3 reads TGTGCCAGCAGCCACCGACTAGCGGGGGGGCAAACCGGGGAGCTGTTTTTT.

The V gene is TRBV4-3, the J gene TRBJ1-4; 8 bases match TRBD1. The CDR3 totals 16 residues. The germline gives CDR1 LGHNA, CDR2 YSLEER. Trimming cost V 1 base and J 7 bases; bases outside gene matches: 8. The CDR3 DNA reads TGCGCCAGCAGCCAAGTAGTTGACAGGGGAAGTGAAAAACTGTTTTTT. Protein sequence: CASSQVVDRGSEKLFF.

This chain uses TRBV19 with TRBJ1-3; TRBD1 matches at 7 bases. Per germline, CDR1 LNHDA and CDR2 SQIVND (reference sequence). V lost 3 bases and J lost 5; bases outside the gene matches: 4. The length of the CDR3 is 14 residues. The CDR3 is CASSMTGLRNTIYF. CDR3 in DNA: TGTGCCAGTAGTATGACAGGGCTCCGAAACACCATATATTTT.

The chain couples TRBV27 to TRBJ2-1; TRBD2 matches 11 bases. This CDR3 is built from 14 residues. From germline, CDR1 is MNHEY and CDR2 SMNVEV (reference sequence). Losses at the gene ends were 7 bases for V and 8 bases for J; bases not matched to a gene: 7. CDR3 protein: CASTLSGGVHEQFF. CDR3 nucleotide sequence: TGTGCCAGCACCCTTAGCGGGGGGGTTCATGAGCAGTTCTTC.